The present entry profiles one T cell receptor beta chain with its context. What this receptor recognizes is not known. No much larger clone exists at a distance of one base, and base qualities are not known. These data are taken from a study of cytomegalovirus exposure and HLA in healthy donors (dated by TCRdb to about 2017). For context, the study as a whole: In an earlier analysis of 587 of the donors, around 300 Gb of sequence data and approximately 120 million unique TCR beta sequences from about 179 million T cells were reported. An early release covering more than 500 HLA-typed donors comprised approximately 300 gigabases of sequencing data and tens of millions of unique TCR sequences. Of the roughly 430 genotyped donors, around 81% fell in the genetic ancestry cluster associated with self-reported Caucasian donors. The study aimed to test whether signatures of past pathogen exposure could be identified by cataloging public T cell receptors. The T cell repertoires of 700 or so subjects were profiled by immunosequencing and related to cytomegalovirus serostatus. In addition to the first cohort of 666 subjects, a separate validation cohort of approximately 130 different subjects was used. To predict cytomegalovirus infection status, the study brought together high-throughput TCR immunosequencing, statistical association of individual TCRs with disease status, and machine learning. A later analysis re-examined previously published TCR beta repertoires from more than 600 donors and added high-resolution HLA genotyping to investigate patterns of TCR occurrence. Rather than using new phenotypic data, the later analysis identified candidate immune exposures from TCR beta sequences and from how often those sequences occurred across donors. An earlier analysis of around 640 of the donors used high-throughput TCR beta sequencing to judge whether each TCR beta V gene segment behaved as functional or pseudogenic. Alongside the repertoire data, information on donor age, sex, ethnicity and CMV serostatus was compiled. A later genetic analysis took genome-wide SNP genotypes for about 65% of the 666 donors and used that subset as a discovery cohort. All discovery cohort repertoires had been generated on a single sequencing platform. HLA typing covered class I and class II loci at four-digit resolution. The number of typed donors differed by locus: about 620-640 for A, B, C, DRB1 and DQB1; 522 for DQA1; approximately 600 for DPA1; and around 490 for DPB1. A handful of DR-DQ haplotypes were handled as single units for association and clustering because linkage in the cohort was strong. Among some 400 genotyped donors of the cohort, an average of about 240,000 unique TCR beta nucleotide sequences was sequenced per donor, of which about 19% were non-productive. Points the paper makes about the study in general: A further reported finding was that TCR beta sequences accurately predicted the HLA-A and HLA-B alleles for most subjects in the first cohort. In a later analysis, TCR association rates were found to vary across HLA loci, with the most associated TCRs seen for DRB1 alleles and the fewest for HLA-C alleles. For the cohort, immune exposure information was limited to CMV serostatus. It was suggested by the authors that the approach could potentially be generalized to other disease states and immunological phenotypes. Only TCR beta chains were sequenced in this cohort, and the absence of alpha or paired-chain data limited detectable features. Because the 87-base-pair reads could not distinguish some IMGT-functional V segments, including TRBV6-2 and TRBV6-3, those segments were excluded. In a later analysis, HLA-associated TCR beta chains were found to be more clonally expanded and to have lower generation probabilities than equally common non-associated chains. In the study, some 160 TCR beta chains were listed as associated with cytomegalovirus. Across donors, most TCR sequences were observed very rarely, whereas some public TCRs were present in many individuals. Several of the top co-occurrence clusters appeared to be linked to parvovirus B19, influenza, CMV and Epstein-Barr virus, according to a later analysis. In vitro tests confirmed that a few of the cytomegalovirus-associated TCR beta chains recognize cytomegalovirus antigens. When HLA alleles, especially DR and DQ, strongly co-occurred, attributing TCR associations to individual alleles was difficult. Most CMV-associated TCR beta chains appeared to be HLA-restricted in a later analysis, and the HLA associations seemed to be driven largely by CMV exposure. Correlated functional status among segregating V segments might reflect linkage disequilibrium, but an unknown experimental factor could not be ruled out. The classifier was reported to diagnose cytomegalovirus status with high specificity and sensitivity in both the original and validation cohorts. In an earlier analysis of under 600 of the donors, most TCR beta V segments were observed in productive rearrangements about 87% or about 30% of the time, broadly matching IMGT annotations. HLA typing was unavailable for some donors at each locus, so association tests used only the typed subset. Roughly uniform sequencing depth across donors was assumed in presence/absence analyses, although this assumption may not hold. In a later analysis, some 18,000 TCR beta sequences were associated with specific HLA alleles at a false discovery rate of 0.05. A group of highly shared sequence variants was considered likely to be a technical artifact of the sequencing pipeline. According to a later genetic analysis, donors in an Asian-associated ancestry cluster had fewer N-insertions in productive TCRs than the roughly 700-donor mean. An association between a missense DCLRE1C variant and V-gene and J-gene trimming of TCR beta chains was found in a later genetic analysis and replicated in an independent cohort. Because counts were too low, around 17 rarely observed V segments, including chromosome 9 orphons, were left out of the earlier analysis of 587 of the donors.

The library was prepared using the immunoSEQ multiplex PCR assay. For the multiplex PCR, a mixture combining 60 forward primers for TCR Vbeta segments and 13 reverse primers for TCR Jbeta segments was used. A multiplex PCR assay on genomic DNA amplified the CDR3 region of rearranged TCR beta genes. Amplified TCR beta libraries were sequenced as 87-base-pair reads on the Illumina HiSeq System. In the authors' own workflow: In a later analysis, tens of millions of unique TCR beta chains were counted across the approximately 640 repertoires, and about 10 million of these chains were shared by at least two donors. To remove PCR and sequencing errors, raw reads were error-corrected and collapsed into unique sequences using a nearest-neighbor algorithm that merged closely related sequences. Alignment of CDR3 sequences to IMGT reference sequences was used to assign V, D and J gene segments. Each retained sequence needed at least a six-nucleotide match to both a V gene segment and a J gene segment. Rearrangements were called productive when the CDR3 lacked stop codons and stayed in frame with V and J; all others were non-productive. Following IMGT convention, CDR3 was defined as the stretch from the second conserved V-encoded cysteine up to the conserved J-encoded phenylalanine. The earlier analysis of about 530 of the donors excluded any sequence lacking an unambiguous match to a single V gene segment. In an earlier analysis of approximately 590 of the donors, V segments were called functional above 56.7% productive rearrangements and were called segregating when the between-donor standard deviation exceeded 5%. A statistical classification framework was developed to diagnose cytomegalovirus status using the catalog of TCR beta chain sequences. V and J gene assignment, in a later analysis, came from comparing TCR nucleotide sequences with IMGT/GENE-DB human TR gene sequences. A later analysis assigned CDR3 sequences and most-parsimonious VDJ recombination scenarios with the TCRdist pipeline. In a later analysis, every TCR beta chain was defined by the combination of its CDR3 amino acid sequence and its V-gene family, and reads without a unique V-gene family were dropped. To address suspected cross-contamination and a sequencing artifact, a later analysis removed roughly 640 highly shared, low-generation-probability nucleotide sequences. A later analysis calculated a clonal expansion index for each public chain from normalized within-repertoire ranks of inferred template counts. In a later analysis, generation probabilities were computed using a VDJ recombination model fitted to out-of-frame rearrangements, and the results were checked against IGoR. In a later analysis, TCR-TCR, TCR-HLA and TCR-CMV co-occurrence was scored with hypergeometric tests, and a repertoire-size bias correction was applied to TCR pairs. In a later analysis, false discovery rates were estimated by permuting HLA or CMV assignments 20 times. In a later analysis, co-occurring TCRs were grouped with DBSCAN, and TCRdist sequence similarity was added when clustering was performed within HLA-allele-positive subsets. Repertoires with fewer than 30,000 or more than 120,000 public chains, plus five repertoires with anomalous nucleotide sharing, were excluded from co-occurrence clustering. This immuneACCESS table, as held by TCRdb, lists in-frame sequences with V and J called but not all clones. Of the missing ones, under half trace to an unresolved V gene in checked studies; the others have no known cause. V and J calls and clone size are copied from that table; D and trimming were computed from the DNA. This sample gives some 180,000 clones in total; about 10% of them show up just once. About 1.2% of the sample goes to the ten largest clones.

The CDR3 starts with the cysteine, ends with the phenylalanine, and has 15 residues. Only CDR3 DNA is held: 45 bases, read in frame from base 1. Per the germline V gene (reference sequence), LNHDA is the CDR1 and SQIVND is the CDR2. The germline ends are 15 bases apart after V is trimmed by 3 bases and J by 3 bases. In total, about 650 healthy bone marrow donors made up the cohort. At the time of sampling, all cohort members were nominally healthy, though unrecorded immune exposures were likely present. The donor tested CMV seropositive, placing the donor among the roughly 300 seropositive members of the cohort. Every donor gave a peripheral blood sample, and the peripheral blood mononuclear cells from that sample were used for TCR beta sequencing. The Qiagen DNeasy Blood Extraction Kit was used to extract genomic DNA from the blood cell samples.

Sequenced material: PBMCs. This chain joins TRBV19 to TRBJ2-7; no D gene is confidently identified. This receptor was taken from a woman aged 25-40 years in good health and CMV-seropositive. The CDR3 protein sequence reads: CASSITTNRVYEQYF. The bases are TGTGCCAGTAGTATTACTACGAATCGTGTCTACGAGCAGTACTTC.